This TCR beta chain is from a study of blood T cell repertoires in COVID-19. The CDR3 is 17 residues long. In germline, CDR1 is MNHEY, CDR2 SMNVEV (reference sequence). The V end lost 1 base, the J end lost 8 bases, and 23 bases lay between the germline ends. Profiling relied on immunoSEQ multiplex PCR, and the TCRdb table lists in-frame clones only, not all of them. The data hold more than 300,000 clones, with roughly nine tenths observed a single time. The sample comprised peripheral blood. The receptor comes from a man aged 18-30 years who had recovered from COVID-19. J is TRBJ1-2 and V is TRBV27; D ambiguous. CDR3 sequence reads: CASSLYGTGGELGGYTF. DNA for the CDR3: TGTGCCAGCAGTTTATATGGAACCGGAGGCGAGCTCGGGGGCTACACCTTC.